This TCR beta chain was observed in a study of control samples from healthy donors and cancer patients. This CDR3 is 11 amino acids long. V lost 3 bases to trimming and J lost 5 bases, with 4 bases between them. Data came from immunoSEQ multiplex PCR; TCRdb stores just in-frame clones and leaves some out. The sample includes around 94,000 clones, 90% seen only once; the top ten take 3.5% to 4.5%. The J gene is TRBJ1-1, the V gene TRBV12-3 or TRBV12-4; unclear D gene. This receptor was identified in a woman aged 18-35 years in good health. Sequencing was done on a sample of blood. CDR3 in amino acids: CASSLMTEAFF. For the CDR3, the DNA is TGTGCCAGCAGTTTGATGACTGAAGCTTTCTTT.